This T cell receptor beta chain was profiled in a study of beta chain features in type 1 diabetes. Study-wide context: Summed over all samples, the examined sorted cells came to 95 million to 130 million.

Findings and caveats of the study: Patients' naive, central memory and regulatory TCRB repertoires appeared more alike than those of healthy donors.

This clone was detected a few times. The target antigen is unknown. The CDR3 sequence is 13 residues long. Trimming took off 8 bases at V and 12 bases at J, with 22 bases between the two ends. Per the germline V gene, CDR1 is MNHNY and CDR2 is SVGAGI (reference sequence). Isolated RNA was reverse transcribed in full, so expressed TCRB transcripts were sequenced. Naive, central memory and regulatory T cell samples produced a mean of about 4 million reads. Only in-frame clones appear in the TCRdb table, and some are missing; sequencing was by immunoSEQ multiplex PCR. The repertoire holds about 410,000 clones, approximately 15% seen once, with around 0.039% in the top ten.

This chain joins TRBV6-6 and TRBJ1-2; D unclear. The sample consisted of naive CD4+ T cells from blood. The sequence was obtained from a man younger than 45 in good health. In nucleotides, the CDR3 is TGTGCCAGCTCCCCGGAGCTATATAGGGTTCACACCTTC. It encodes CASSPELYRVHTF.